One TCR beta chain is described in this entry. Its antigen specificity is not known. Base-call qualities are not available, and no considerably larger clone is one nucleotide away. Cut back by 4 bases and 2 bases, the V and J ends lie 5 bases apart. From a lookup of the germline V gene, CDR1 and CDR2 are SNHLY and FYNNEI. The CDR3 sequence holds 13 residues, the cysteine and phenylalanine included. The DNA shown is the 39-base CDR3, in frame from base 1. TCRbeta CDR3 regions were amplified from genomic DNA using the immunoSEQ Assay, a bias-controlled multiplex PCR. Per the original workflow: Nucleated cell counts per sample were estimated from amplification of reference gene primers within the assay. To quantify the absolute abundance of each unique TCRbeta CDR3 rearrangement, sequence reads were collapsed and filtered. Productive Simpson clonality was computed per sample as the square root of Simpson's diversity index over productive rearrangements. TCRdb obtained this table from immuneACCESS and retained in-frame rearrangements with V and J assigned. These tables miss some clones; where compared with another copy, unresolved V genes account for less than half of the shortfall, and the remainder is unexplained. V and J calls and clone size are copied from that table; D and trimming were computed from the DNA. The sample contains under 250,000 clones, approximately 89% of them found a single time. In total, the top ten clones hold over 2.5% of the sample.

In the prospective study, participants were about 18 to 95 years old, resided in 25 or so geographic areas of the United States, and were enrolled through a virtual design. Cohort assignment in the prospective study relied on participant-reported clinical history from a screening survey and a study questionnaire. A participant counted as exposed if, within 2 weeks of entering the study, that participant had been in contact with someone who had a PCR-confirmed or clinician-diagnosed COVID-19 case. In the prospective study, whole blood, serum and a nasopharyngeal or oropharyngeal swab were collected from each participant by mobile phlebotomists. Additional blood draws and questionnaires over an approximately two-month period could optionally be provided by prospective study participants. Prospective study blood samples were shipped either frozen or at room temperature before DNA extraction. The data stem from a study of blood T cell repertoires in COVID-19 (dated by TCRdb to 2019 to 2021). Some background on the complete study: The collaborator samples originated in the United States, Italy and Spain and spanned the acute and convalescent phases of COVID-19. Samples came from the ongoing ImmuneRACE study (first 160 participants) plus 1,254 subjects from 6 global collaborators. The sample metadata nearly always contained a de-identified subject ID, COVID-19 status, age in years and sex. The repertoires were made available in a free public database intended to serve as a resource for research on the immune response to SARS-CoV-2. Where HLA class I and class II types were available, the types were taken from metadata supplied by the sample provider, not from assay-based typing. The prospective study material was composed of cDNA or gDNA derived from T cells, B-cell-depleted T cells, or PBMCs. Subjects who had been exposed to COVID-19, were actively infected with it, or had recovered from it provided the deeply sampled blood TCRbeta repertoires that made up the dataset. The full study reports these points: Clinical and demographic metadata were provided uncurated, with the amount varying by source and participant.

The sample taken for sequencing was PBMCs or T cells enriched from blood (not recorded which). This sequence was found in a woman between 40 and 50 years old who had been exposed to COVID-19. The chain is encoded by TRBV2 joined to TRBJ2-2, with the D gene not confidently named. At the DNA level, the sequence is TGTGCCAGCAGTGGAGAAAACACCGGGGAGCTGTTTTTT. The resulting protein is CASSGENTGELFF.